This entry lists 20 T cell receptor beta chains sequenced from one sample in a study of PD-1 blockade in classical Hodgkin lymphoma. Measured with immunoSEQ multiplex PCR; TCRdb has only the in-frame clones, and not every one. The sample has nearly 25,000 clones; about 80% are singletons. No patient escaped relapse after autologous stem cell transplantation, and brentuximab vedotin exposure varied. The sequencing used peripheral blood mononuclear cells (PBMCs), collected at baseline. The receptor source for this set is a human donor with classical Hodgkin lymphoma.

This chain joins TRBV6-1 and TRBJ2-3, with TRBD1 identical over 10 bases. The CDR3 is 17 residues long. Germline V gene data show CDR1 as MNHNS and CDR2 as SASEGT. The V and J ends lost 2 bases and 4 bases, in that order; junction bases with no gene match: 9. The CDR3 sequence: CASSEKGGQGRPDTQYF. In DNA, the CDR3 is TGTGCCAGCAGTGAAAAGGGGGGACAGGGGAGACCAGATACGCAGTATTTT.

This chain connects TRBV5-1 to TRBJ1-4, with TRBD1 matching over 10 bases. The germline V gene encodes CDR1 SGHRS and CDR2 YFSETQ. V lost 3 bases to trimming and J lost 2 bases; unmatched junction nucleotides: 4. The length of the CDR3 is 16 residues. The CDR3 region is CASSSGQGNTNEKLFF. The DNA of the CDR3 is TGCGCCAGCAGCTCGGGACAGGGGAACACTAATGAAAAACTGTTTTTT. The entire variable domain, with the rest obtained from reference TRBV5-1 and TRBJ1-4, is as follows: KAGVTQTPRYLIKTRGQQVTLSCSPISGHRSVSWYQQTPGQGLQFLFEYFSETQRNKGNFPGRFSGRQFSNSRSEMNVSTLELGDSALYLCASSSGQGNTNEKLFFGSGTQLSVL.

The chain carries TRBV6-6 and TRBJ1-5; D remains unclear. Looked up from germline, CDR1 is MNHNY and CDR2 is SVGAGI (reference sequence). This CDR3 has 13 amino acids. V lost 5 bases to trimming and J lost 2 bases, with 7 bases between them. CDR3 nucleotides: TGTGCCAGCAGTACCTGGGGCAATCAGCCCCAGCATTTT. Translation: CASSTWGNQPQHF.

The V gene is TRBV7-2, the J gene TRBJ1-1; possible D gene TRBD1, 5 bases. V was cut by 4 bases and J by 2 bases, with 8 bases left in between. The CDR3 contains 13 residues. Germline CDR1 reads SGHTA; CDR2 reads FQGNSA. CDR3 amino acids: CASSSGLNTEAFF. DNA of the CDR3: TGTGCCAGCAGCTCGGGACTCAACACTGAAGCTTTCTTT.

The chain couples TRBV30 to TRBJ2-7; 9 bases are a match to TRBD2. Germline CDR1 is GTSNPN and CDR2 is SVGIG (reference sequence). The CDR3 loop spans 14 amino acids. After removal of 2 bases from V and 0 bases from J, the junction contained 2 bases not matched to a gene. This CDR3 is CAWSLAGTSYEQYF. CDR3 nucleotides: TGTGCCTGGAGTCTAGCGGGGACCTCCTACGAGCAGTACTTC.

This clone was seen a few times. This sequence joins TRBV9 and TRBJ2-5; 12 nucleotides align to TRBD2. Trimming cost V 3 bases and J 5 bases; bases outside gene matches: 11. Germline V gene lookup returns CDR1 SGDLS and CDR2 YYNGEE. CDR3 length: 17 residues. CDR3 loop: CASSGRLAGALRETQYF. CDR3 coding DNA: TGTGCCAGCAGCGGGAGACTAGCGGGGGCCCTCCGGGAGACCCAGTACTTC.

This chain uses TRBV7-8 with TRBJ1-4, with D possibly matching TRBD1 (5 bases). Germline V lookup: CDR1 SGHVS, CDR2 FQNEAQ. V was trimmed by 3 bases and J by 4 bases, leaving 18 bases between them. The CDR3 sequence is 17 residues long. CDR3 bases: TGTGCCAGCAGCTTGGGACGCGCGGCAGGGTATAATGAAAAACTGTTTTTT. The encoded protein is CASSLGRAAGYNEKLFF.

The CDR3 nucleotides are TGCGCCAGCAGCCTCAGAGAAACAGGAGAAAAACTGTTTTTT. It encodes CASSLRETGEKLFF. J is TRBJ1-4 and V is TRBV4-1, with D possibly TRBD1 on 5 matching bases. The germline gives CDR1 MGHRA, CDR2 YSYEKL. V lost 4 bases, J lost 8 bases, and 14 bases lay in between. The CDR3 runs 14 residues.

By share, this clone ranks as medium-sized (0.01 to 0.1%). J is TRBJ2-7 and V is TRBV5-4; D is possibly TRBD1 or TRBD2 (5 bases each). The V gene's germline CDR1 is SGHNT and CDR2 YYREEE (reference sequence). The CDR3 covers 13 residues. V was pared by 4 bases and J by 0 bases, with 8 bases between. CDR3: CASSHGTSYEQYF. The CDR3 DNA sequence: TGTGCCAGCAGCCACGGGACCTCCTACGAGCAGTACTTC.

V and J are TRBV29-1 and TRBJ2-2; D is perhaps TRBD2 (5 bases). The CDR3 contains 15 residues. Germline CDR1 SQVTM, CDR2 ANQGSEA. V was shortened by 4 bases and J by 3 bases, with 15 bases between the two germline ends. This CDR3 reads CSVAAGRLDTGELFF. CDR3 coding DNA: TGCAGCGTTGCGGCGGGCCGGTTGGACACCGGGGAGCTGTTTTTT.

The chain has TRBV30 and TRBJ1-3; tentative D call: TRBD1 (6 bases). The germline V gene encodes CDR1 GTSNPN and CDR2 SVGIG (reference sequence). V dropped 2 bases and J dropped 0 bases, with 11 bases sitting between them. The CDR3 loop spans 15 amino acids. The DNA of the CDR3 is TGTGCCTGGAGTAGGTTGGGGGCCTCTGGAAACACCATATATTTT. It is translated as CAWSRLGASGNTIYF.

This clone came up a few times. The CDR3 nucleotides are TGTGCCAGCAGTGAAGGACGCTACGAGCAGTACTTC. It codes for CASSEGRYEQYF. The chain combines TRBV6-1 with TRBJ2-7; no clear D. This CDR3 region has 12 residues. Per the germline V gene, CDR1 is MNHNS and CDR2 is SASEGT. V dropped 1 base and J dropped 3 bases, with 4 bases sitting between them.

V gene TRBV5-1 combines with J gene TRBJ1-2, with a possible D match to TRBD1 (5 bases). This CDR3 contains 14 residues. Between the trimmed V and J ends, which lost 0 bases and 2 bases, there was a span of 8 bases. The germline CDR1 and CDR2 sequences are SGHRS and YFSETQ. The CDR3 DNA sequence: TGCGCCAGCAGCTTGGGGACACTCAACTATGGCTACACCTTC. Its translation is CASSLGTLNYGYTF.

The genes are TRBV28 and TRBJ1-1; a weak D match, TRBD1 (5 bases). The CDR3 has 14 amino acids. V lost 6 bases, J lost 4 bases, and 15 bases lay in between. CDR1 and CDR2 (germline): MDHEN, SYDVKM. CDR3 region: CASSLPGGVTEAFF. In DNA, the CDR3 is TGTGCCAGCAGCCTCCCGGGGGGAGTCACTGAAGCTTTCTTT.

This chain uses TRBV9 with TRBJ2-5; 8 bases agree with TRBD1. Germline trimming cut 3 bases from V and 4 bases from J; bases unmatched to any gene: 11. The CDR3 runs to 16 residues. Germline CDR1 SGDLS, CDR2 YYNGEE. CDR3 nucleotide sequence: TGTGCCAGCAGCGGGCCTCACAGGGGGGCCGGAGAGACCCAGTACTTC. This gives the protein CASSGPHRGAGETQYF.

This clone was counted a single time. The genes are TRBV5-6 and TRBJ2-5, with D maybe TRBD1 (5 bases). Germline lookup yields CDR1 SGHDT and CDR2 YYEEEE. The CDR3 has 13 residues. V lost 0 bases, J lost 6 bases, and 9 bases lay in between. CDR3: CASSLAGLQTQYF. The CDR3 DNA sequence: TGTGCCAGCAGCTTGGCAGGGCTCCAGACCCAGTACTTC.

By frequency in the sample, this clone is medium-sized. The chain combines TRBV5-1 with TRBJ1-2; D unresolved. The CDR3 loop spans 14 amino acids. Germline CDR1 is SGHRS and CDR2 is YFSETQ. V was shortened by 0 bases and J by 8 bases, with 14 bases between the two germline ends. The CDR3 DNA is TGCGCCAGCAGCTTGGGAGAGATTCGCTTCGGCTACACCTTC. This sequence encodes CASSLGEIRFGYTF. Full variable domain (rest looked up from reference TRBV5-1 and TRBJ1-2): KAGVTQTPRYLIKTRGQQVTLSCSPISGHRSVSWYQQTPGQGLQFLFEYFSETQRNKGNFPGRFSGRQFSNSRSEMNVSTLELGDSALYLCASSLGEIRFGYTFGSGTRLTVV.

This clone turned up a few times. The V gene is TRBV7-9, the J gene TRBJ2-3; perhaps TRBD1 as D (6 bases). V lost 4 bases and J lost 2, with 10 bases in between. CDR3 length equals 14 residues. The germline CDR1 and CDR2 sequences are SEHNR and FQNEAQ (reference sequence). CDR3 loop: CASSYRTDTDTQYF. CDR3 coding DNA: TGTGCCAGCAGCTACAGGACAGACACAGATACGCAGTATTTT.

The chain links TRBV7-3 to TRBJ2-1; TRBD2 agrees at 10 bases. This CDR3 has 14 residues. Losses at the gene ends were 5 bases for V and 8 bases for J; bases not matched to a gene: 6. The germline V gene has CDR1 SGHTA and CDR2 FQGTGA. DNA for the CDR3: TGTGCCAGCAGCCCGGGACTAGCGTCGGATGAGCAGTTCTTC. It codes for CASSPGLASDEQFF.

This rearrangement joins TRBV6-4 to TRBJ2-3; D call uncertain. Germline V gene data show CDR1 as MRHNA and CDR2 as SNTAGT. The length of the CDR3 is 13 residues. The V and J ends lost 3 bases and 1 base respectively, with 5 bases between them. The CDR3 DNA follows: TGTGCCAGCAGTGATGGGGGCACAGATACGCAGTATTTT. Translation: CASSDGGTDTQYF.